This is a list of T cell receptor beta chains from one sample in a study of Graves' ophthalmopathy and Graves' hyperthyroidism. Using its own MiXCR run on the multiplex PCR reads, TCRdb lists one record per CDR3 protein. This table has hundreds of thousands of distinct CDR3 sequences, roughly 21% appearing once. Source material: peripheral blood. The receptors were sampled from a woman aged 45 to 65 with Graves' ophthalmopathy. Both conserved end residues are part of each CDR3. The D gene is left open where the match is weak. The listing skips clone size in some rows; elsewhere it reads once, few, many or a size class.

size	V	J	length	D	CDR3	DNA
many	TRBV6-5	TRBJ2-7	12	-	CASTVGGGEQYF	TGTGCCAGCACAGTTGGGGGAGGCGAGCAGTACTTC
-	TRBV12-3/TRBV12-4	TRBJ1-1	12	-	CATGNENTEAFF	TGTGCCACCGGGAACGAGAACACTGAAGCTTTCTTT
many	TRBV19	TRBJ2-7	14	-	CASSTGTGTYEQYF	TGTGCCAGTAGTACCGGGACTGGGACCTACGAGCAGTACTTC
-	TRBV20-1	TRBJ2-7	11	TRBD1	CSAHQGDEQYF	TGCAGTGCTCATCAGGGGGACGAGCAGTACTTC
-	TRBV18	TRBJ2-7	12	-	CASSPQGIEQYF	TGTGCCAGCTCACCCCAGGGTATCGAGCAGTACTTC
many	TRBV12-3/TRBV12-4	TRBJ2-7	14	-	CASSLQGMTYEQYF	TGTGCCAGCAGTTTGCAGGGAATGACCTACGAGCAGTACTTC
few	TRBV4-1	TRBJ1-1	14	-	CASSQPGTITEAFF	TGCGCCAGCAGCCAGCCCGGGACCATCACTGAAGCTTTCTTT
many	TRBV12-3/TRBV12-4	TRBJ1-1	12	-	CASSPGNTEAFF	TGTGCCAGCAGCCCGGGGAACACTGAAGCTTTCTTT
many	TRBV28	TRBJ2-7	12	-	CASSLTQNEQYF	TGTGCCAGCAGTTTAACACAGAACGAGCAGTACTTC
many	TRBV12-3/TRBV12-4	TRBJ2-7	12	TRBD2	CASSWQQREQHF	TGTGCCAGCAGTTGGCAGCAGCGGGAGCAGCACTTC
-	TRBV28	TRBJ1-5	15	-	CATARGGQGNQPQHF	TGTGCCACAGCTAGAGGGGGGCAAGGCAATCAGCCCCAGCATTTT
many	TRBV20-1	TRBJ2-7	12	TRBD2	CSAPRGGYEQYF	TGCAGTGCTCCCCGCGGGGGCTACGAGCAGTACTTC
few	TRBV19	TRBJ2-7	13	TRBD1	CASSVDRDYEQYF	TGTGCCAGTAGTGTCGACAGGGACTACGAGCAGTACTTC
many	TRBV6-5	TRBJ1-2	16	TRBD1	CASSYSTKGQGNGYTF	TGTGCCAGCAGTTACTCGACCAAGGGACAGGGGAATGGCTACACCTTC
many	TRBV29-1	TRBJ2-7	13	TRBD1	CSATQGFTYEQYF	TGCAGCGCCACACAGGGGTTTACATACGAGCAGTACTTC
-	TRBV6-1	TRBJ2-1	15	-	CASSGAGIAYNEQFF	TGTGCCAGCAGTGGGGCCGGTATCGCCTACAATGAGCAGTTCTTC
many	TRBV10-3	TRBJ2-5	13	-	CAIRPGTEETQYF	TGTGCCATCAGACCCGGGACCGAAGAGACCCAGTACTTC
-	TRBV12-3/TRBV12-4	TRBJ2-2	15	TRBD1	CASSVGQGTTGELFF	TGTGCCAGCAGTGTGGGACAGGGGACCACCGGGGAGCTGTTTTTT
many	TRBV20-1	TRBJ2-7	16	TRBD2	CSARGETSSFPYEQYF	TGCAGTGCTAGAGGCGAGACTAGCAGTTTCCCCTACGAGCAGTACTTC
many	TRBV6-5	TRBJ1-1	16	TRBD1	CASSYGTRGRDTEAFF	TGTGCCAGCAGTTACGGAACCAGGGGGCGCGACACTGAAGCTTTCTTT
few	TRBV6-1	TRBJ1-2	13	-	CASRGTDLYGYIF	TGTGCCAGCAGGGGGACGGATCTCTATGGCTACATCTTC
many	TRBV19	TRBJ1-3	16	-	CASSTGTASSGNTIYF	TGTGCCAGTAGTACGGGGACTGCGAGCTCTGGAAACACCATATATTTT
few	TRBV12-3/TRBV12-4	TRBJ2-2	15	-	CASSFGGRDTGELFF	TGTGCCAGCAGTTTTGGGGGCAGGGACACCGGGGAGCTGTTTTTT
many	TRBV5-1	TRBJ1-2	14	-	CASSLGSENYGYTF	TGCGCCAGCAGCTTGGGGTCAGAGAACTATGGCTACACCTTC
many	TRBV12-5	TRBJ2-7	13	-	CASGLEGAYEQYF	TGTGCTAGTGGTTTGGAGGGGGCCTACGAGCAGTACTTC
many	TRBV19	TRBJ1-5	15	TRBD1	CASSIGKGARQPQHF	TGTGCCAGTAGTATAGGTAAGGGGGCTCGACAGCCCCAGCATTTT
many	TRBV5-1	TRBJ1-5	14	-	CASSRNLSNQPQHF	TGCGCCAGCAGCCGAAATCTTAGCAATCAGCCCCAGCATTTT
many	TRBV28	TRBJ2-5	15	TRBD1	CASSLSPGGKETQYF	TGTGCCAGCAGCCTAAGTCCAGGGGGCAAAGAGACCCAGTACTTC
many	TRBV11-2	TRBJ1-2	17	-	CASSPQTAGAGVYGYTF	TGTGCCAGCAGTCCACAAACGGCAGGGGCAGGGGTGTATGGCTACACCTTC
many	TRBV6-2/TRBV6-3	TRBJ2-5	22	TRBD2	CASSYSGDRGSSGSFPQETQYF	TGTGCCAGCAGTTACTCGGGGGATAGAGGGTCTAGCGGGAGTTTCCCTCAAGAGACCCAGTACTTC
many	TRBV27	TRBJ2-5	13	TRBD1	CASSFRGLETQYF	TGTGCCAGCAGTTTCAGGGGGTTGGAGACCCAGTACTTC
many	TRBV7-8	TRBJ2-7	14	-	CASSPRRQSHEQYF	TGTGCCAGCAGCCCAAGACGACAGTCCCACGAGCAGTACTTC
many	TRBV11-1	TRBJ1-1	13	-	CASSTDLNTEAFF	TGTGCCAGCAGTACTGATCTGAACACTGAAGCTTTCTTT
many	TRBV15	TRBJ1-1	15	TRBD1	CATSRGRGLNTEAFF	TGTGCCACCAGCAGAGGCAGGGGGTTGAACACTGAAGCTTTCTTT
many	TRBV24-1	TRBJ1-5	14	-	CATSGHGQNQPQHF	TGTGCCACCAGTGGTCACGGACAGAATCAGCCCCAGCATTTT
many	TRBV7-2	TRBJ2-5	15	-	CASSPGGTWGETQYF	TGTGCCAGCAGCCCAGGCGGCACCTGGGGGGAGACCCAGTACTTC
-	TRBV6-1	TRBJ2-4	11	-	CASRKQNIQYF	TGTGCCAGCAGAAAGCAAAACATTCAGTACTTC
-	TRBV7-3	TRBJ2-5	16	-	CASSSSRVGGIQTQYF	TGTGCCAGCAGCTCCAGCCGGGTCGGCGGGATACAGACCCAGTACTTC
-	TRBV20-1	TRBJ1-2	13	TRBD1	CSATRDSNYGYTF	TGCAGTGCGACCCGGGACAGTAACTATGGCTACACCTTC
-	TRBV19	TRBJ2-2	19	TRBD2	CASSINPRGLAGETGELFF	TGTGCCAGTAGTATAAACCCCCGGGGCCTAGCGGGGGAAACCGGGGAGCTGTTTTTT
once	TRBV27	TRBJ1-2	15	TRBD1	CASSSNRGDSYGYTF	TGTGCCAGCAGCTCAAACAGGGGAGATAGCTATGGCTACACCTTC
many	TRBV5-1	TRBJ2-5	16	TRBD2	CASSLTSGSGGETQYF	TGCGCCAGCAGCTTGACTAGCGGGAGTGGAGGGGAGACCCAGTACTTC
many	TRBV15	TRBJ2-5	14	-	CATSRDSTQETQYF	TGTGCCACCAGCAGGGACTCGACACAAGAGACCCAGTACTTC
many	TRBV6-2/TRBV6-3	TRBJ2-7	13	TRBD2	CASRPPLAGEQYF	TGTGCCAGCAGACCACCTCTAGCGGGCGAGCAGTACTTC
many	TRBV2	TRBJ2-7	12	-	CASGRPGVEQYF	TGTGCCAGCGGACGCCCTGGGGTTGAGCAGTACTTC
many	TRBV28	TRBJ1-5	14	-	CASRTWGSHQPQHF	TGTGCCAGCAGAACTTGGGGGAGTCATCAGCCCCAGCATTTT
many	TRBV28	TRBJ2-5	14	-	CASNPQGGGETQYF	TGTGCCAGCAACCCACAGGGTGGCGGGGAGACCCAGTACTTC
many	TRBV19	TRBJ2-5	12	-	CASREGEETQYF	TGTGCCAGTAGAGAGGGGGAAGAGACCCAGTACTTC
many	TRBV12-3/TRBV12-4	TRBJ1-1	14	-	CASSFIRVDTEAFF	TGTGCCAGCAGTTTCATCAGGGTGGACACTGAAGCTTTCTTT
many	TRBV7-8	TRBJ1-2	15	TRBD1	CASSLDGGTGYGYTF	TGTGCCAGCAGCTTAGATGGCGGGACAGGTTACGGCTACACCTTC
many	TRBV7-9	TRBJ2-6	16	-	CASRPELMDGANVLTF	TGTGCCAGCAGACCAGAGCTGATGGACGGGGCCAACGTCCTGACTTTC
many	TRBV4-1	TRBJ2-7	15	-	CASSQAYPGSYEQYF	TGCGCCAGCAGCCAAGCCTACCCGGGCTCCTACGAGCAGTACTTC
few	TRBV6-1	TRBJ1-1	12	-	CASRFGGNEAFF	TGTGCCAGCAGATTCGGGGGGAATGAAGCTTTCTTT